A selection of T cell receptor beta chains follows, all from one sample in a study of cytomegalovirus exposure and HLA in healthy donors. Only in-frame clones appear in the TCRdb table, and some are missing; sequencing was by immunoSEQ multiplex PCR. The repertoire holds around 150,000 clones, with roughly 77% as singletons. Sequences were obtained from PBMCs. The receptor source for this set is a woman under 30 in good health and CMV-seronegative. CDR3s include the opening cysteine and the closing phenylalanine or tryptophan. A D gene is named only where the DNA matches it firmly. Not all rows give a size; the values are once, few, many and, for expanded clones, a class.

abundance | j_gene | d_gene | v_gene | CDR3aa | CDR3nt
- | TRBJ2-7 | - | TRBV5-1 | CASSLFSGEQYF | TGCGCCAGCAGCTTGTTCTCGGGAGAGCAGTACTTC
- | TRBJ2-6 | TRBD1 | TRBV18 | CASSRQGATSGANVLTF | TGTGCCAGCTCCCGACAGGGGGCCACCTCTGGGGCCAACGTCCTGACTTTC
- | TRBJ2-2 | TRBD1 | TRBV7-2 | CASSRQGANTGELFF | TGTGCCAGCAGCAGACAGGGGGCGAACACCGGGGAGCTGTTTTTT
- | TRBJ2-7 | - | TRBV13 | CASSRAWERDEQYF | TGTGCCAGCAGCCGGGCATGGGAGCGGGACGAGCAGTACTTC
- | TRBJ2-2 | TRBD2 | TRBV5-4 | CASSLAGPLGTGELFF | TGTGCCAGCAGCCTAGCGGGCCCTCTAGGAACCGGGGAGCTGTTTTTT
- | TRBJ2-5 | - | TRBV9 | CASSVLGQETQYF | TGTGCCAGCAGCGTACTAGGTCAAGAGACCCAGTACTTC
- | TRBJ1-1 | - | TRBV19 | CASSIVSAGNTEAFF | TGTGCCAGTAGTATAGTGTCTGCGGGGAACACTGAAGCTTTCTTT
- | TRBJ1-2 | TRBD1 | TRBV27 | CASSLNAGTVLYGYTF | TGTGCCAGCAGCCTCAACGCCGGGACAGTCCTCTATGGCTACACCTTC
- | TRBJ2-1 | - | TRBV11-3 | CASSFSGLNEQFF | TGTGCCAGCAGCTTTAGCGGACTCAATGAGCAGTTCTTC
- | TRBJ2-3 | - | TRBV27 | CASSPVINPTSDTQYF | TGTGCCAGCAGTCCCGTGATTAATCCCACATCGGATACGCAGTATTTT
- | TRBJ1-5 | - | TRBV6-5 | CASSPDGLNQPQHF | TGTGCCAGCAGTCCCGACGGACTCAATCAGCCCCAGCATTTT
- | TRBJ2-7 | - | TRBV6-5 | CASSYSFTLAGEQYF | TGTGCCAGCAGTTACTCGTTTACACTAGCCGGCGAGCAGTACTTC
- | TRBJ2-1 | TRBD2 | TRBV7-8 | CASSFSGGAGNEQFF | TGTGCCAGCAGCTTTAGCGGGGGGGCGGGGAATGAGCAGTTCTTC
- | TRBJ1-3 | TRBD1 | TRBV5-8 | CASSSGQGRPGNTIYF | TGTGCCAGCAGCTCGGGACAGGGCCGACCTGGAAACACCATATATTTT
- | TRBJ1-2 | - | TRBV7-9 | CASSLVGNYGYTF | TGTGCCAGCAGCTTAGTCGGGAACTATGGCTACACCTTC
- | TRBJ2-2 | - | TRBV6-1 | CASSLGLWPTGELFF | TGTGCCAGCAGTCTCGGACTTTGGCCCACCGGGGAGCTGTTTTTT
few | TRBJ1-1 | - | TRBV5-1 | CASSLERSTEAFF | TGCGCCAGCAGCTTGGAGAGGAGCACTGAAGCTTTCTTT
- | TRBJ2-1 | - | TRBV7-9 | CASSTAPTSGNHNEQFF | TGTGCCAGCAGCACCGCGCCGACATCGGGGAACCATAATGAGCAGTTCTTC
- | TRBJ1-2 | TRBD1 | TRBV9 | CASSAATGGDYGYTF | TGTGCCAGCAGCGCAGCGACAGGGGGTGACTATGGCTACACCTTC
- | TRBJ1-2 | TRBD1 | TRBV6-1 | CASSEEDRGRRGYTF | TGTGCCAGCAGTGAAGAAGACAGGGGGCGCCGGGGCTACACCTTC
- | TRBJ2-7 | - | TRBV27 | CASSLPIFRDSKLPYEQYF | TGTGCCAGCAGTTTACCCATATTTAGAGACAGTAAACTTCCCTACGAGCAGTACTTC
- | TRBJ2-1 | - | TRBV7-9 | CASSLSRGISYNEQFF | TGTGCCAGCAGCTTGTCTAGGGGGATCTCCTACAATGAGCAGTTCTTC
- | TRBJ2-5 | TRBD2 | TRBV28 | CASSFPTTSGMSSSETQYF | TGTGCCAGCAGTTTCCCCACGACTAGCGGGATGTCTTCATCGGAGACCCAGTACTTC
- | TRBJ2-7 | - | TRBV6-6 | CASSLTEGAYEQYF | TGTGCCAGCAGTTTGACCGAGGGGGCCTACGAGCAGTACTTC
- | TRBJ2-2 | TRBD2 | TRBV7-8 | CASSPVRGLAGGSDTGELFF | TGTGCCAGCAGCCCTGTGAGAGGACTAGCGGGAGGTTCGGACACCGGGGAGCTGTTTTTT
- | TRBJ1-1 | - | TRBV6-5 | CASRTTINTEAFF | TGTGCCAGCAGGACGACAATAAACACTGAAGCTTTCTTT
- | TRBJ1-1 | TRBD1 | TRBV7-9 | CASSRDRLLGYTEAFF | TGTGCCAGCAGCAGGGACAGGCTCCTCGGGTACACTGAAGCTTTCTTT
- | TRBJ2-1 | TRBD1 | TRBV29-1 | CSGTQGQGYNEQFF | TGCAGCGGAACACAGGGACAGGGCTACAATGAGCAGTTCTTC
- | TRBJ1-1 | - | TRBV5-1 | CASSEGNTEAFF | TGCGCCAGCAGCGAGGGGAACACTGAAGCTTTCTTT
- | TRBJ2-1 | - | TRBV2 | CASSHRDYNEQFF | TGTGCCAGCAGCCACCGGGACTACAATGAGCAGTTCTTC